Listed below are T cell receptor beta chains from one sample, sequenced in a study of metastatic and nonmetastatic thyroid tumors. TCRdb re-clonotyped the PCR reads through MiXCR. Of roughly 20,000 clones in the sample, around 34% were seen once. Sample: tumor tissue. The receptors were sampled from a female donor with papillary thyroid cancer or a benign thyroid nodule (not recorded which). Some clones in this sample may be carry-over from other donors' samples. The CDR3 runs from the conserved cysteine through the conserved F or W. The order of the fields is V gene, CDR3 length, clone size, J gene, CDR3 protein. Clone size is shown for a subset of rows, as once, few, many or a class of expanded clone.

V gene: TRBV19; CDR3 length: 16; clone size: NA; J gene: TRBJ1-3; CDR3 protein: CASSIGGPSSGNTIYF
V gene: TRBV5-1; CDR3 length: 14; clone size: few; J gene: TRBJ2-7; CDR3 protein: CASSSGTLSYEQYF
V gene: TRBV18; CDR3 length: 17; clone size: NA; J gene: TRBJ1-1; CDR3 protein: CASSPQTVRGGDTEAFF
V gene: TRBV2; CDR3 length: 18; clone size: NA; J gene: TRBJ2-3; CDR3 protein: CASEEGTGVVFVTDTQYF
V gene: TRBV20-1; CDR3 length: 15; clone size: NA; J gene: TRBJ2-3; CDR3 protein: CSAKAGTSRPDTQYF
V gene: TRBV12-3/TRBV12-4; CDR3 length: 13; clone size: few; J gene: TRBJ2-7; CDR3 protein: CASGAANTYEQYF
V gene: TRBV6-1; CDR3 length: 14; clone size: NA; J gene: TRBJ1-6; CDR3 protein: CASSEGLAGSPLHF
V gene: TRBV28; CDR3 length: 14; clone size: NA; J gene: TRBJ1-2; CDR3 protein: CASRLGRTNYGYTF
V gene: TRBV28; CDR3 length: 14; clone size: few; J gene: TRBJ1-2; CDR3 protein: CASSSPGQGTGYTF
V gene: TRBV7-3; CDR3 length: 18; clone size: NA; J gene: TRBJ2-5; CDR3 protein: CASSASPLVSGVPETQYF
V gene: TRBV12-3/TRBV12-4; CDR3 length: 16; clone size: NA; J gene: TRBJ2-1; CDR3 protein: CASRESRGRPYNEQFF
V gene: TRBV20-1; CDR3 length: 15; clone size: few; J gene: TRBJ2-7; CDR3 protein: CSAPITGLATYEQYF
V gene: TRBV20-1; CDR3 length: 14; clone size: NA; J gene: TRBJ2-1; CDR3 protein: CSVFLGRDYNEQFF
V gene: TRBV6-1; CDR3 length: 17; clone size: few; J gene: TRBJ1-6; CDR3 protein: CASSEVYGSSYNSPLHF
V gene: TRBV28; CDR3 length: 13; clone size: NA; J gene: TRBJ1-1; CDR3 protein: CASNATGDTEAFF
V gene: TRBV7-9; CDR3 length: 14; clone size: NA; J gene: TRBJ2-7; CDR3 protein: CASSSSGRIYEQYF
V gene: TRBV5-1; CDR3 length: 11; clone size: NA; J gene: TRBJ1-1; CDR3 protein: CASSLGTEAFF
V gene: TRBV7-3; CDR3 length: 14; clone size: NA; J gene: TRBJ2-2; CDR3 protein: CASSLTTGTGELFF
V gene: TRBV2; CDR3 length: 15; clone size: NA; J gene: TRBJ2-1; CDR3 protein: CASFTSWLAGPEQFF
V gene: TRBV20-1; CDR3 length: 13; clone size: once; J gene: TRBJ1-1; CDR3 protein: CSASGLEGPEAFF
V gene: TRBV6-1; CDR3 length: 14; clone size: NA; J gene: TRBJ1-5; CDR3 protein: CASSEMNSNQPQHF
V gene: TRBV11-2; CDR3 length: 17; clone size: NA; J gene: TRBJ2-5; CDR3 protein: CASSPPGQLAGRETQYF
V gene: TRBV18; CDR3 length: 15; clone size: NA; J gene: TRBJ1-2; CDR3 protein: CASSPGPGGNYGYTF
V gene: TRBV6-1; CDR3 length: 12; clone size: NA; J gene: TRBJ2-7; CDR3 protein: CASKDSGNEQYF
V gene: TRBV7-2; CDR3 length: 14; clone size: NA; J gene: TRBJ1-5; CDR3 protein: CASSLATGGQPQHF
V gene: TRBV3-1; CDR3 length: 15; clone size: NA; J gene: TRBJ2-2; CDR3 protein: CASSQTWGDTGELFF
V gene: TRBV6-2/TRBV6-3; CDR3 length: 15; clone size: NA; J gene: TRBJ2-1; CDR3 protein: CASSWTSGSYNEQFF
V gene: TRBV11-2; CDR3 length: 15; clone size: few; J gene: TRBJ1-2; CDR3 protein: CASSLGTADYYGYTF
V gene: TRBV2; CDR3 length: 15; clone size: NA; J gene: TRBJ2-5; CDR3 protein: CASATLSGSSETQYF
V gene: TRBV6-2/TRBV6-3; CDR3 length: 13; clone size: NA; J gene: TRBJ1-2; CDR3 protein: CASRPPGYYGDTF
V gene: TRBV6-1; CDR3 length: 14; clone size: NA; J gene: TRBJ2-7; CDR3 protein: CASSEWNTGYEQYF
V gene: TRBV18; CDR3 length: 14; clone size: NA; J gene: TRBJ2-7; CDR3 protein: CASSTSGITYEQYF
V gene: TRBV5-1; CDR3 length: 17; clone size: once; J gene: TRBJ1-2; CDR3 protein: CASSLGGSVGLSYGYTF
V gene: TRBV12-3/TRBV12-4; CDR3 length: 13; clone size: few; J gene: TRBJ2-7; CDR3 protein: CASSGTAFYEQYF
V gene: TRBV4-1; CDR3 length: 17; clone size: NA; J gene: TRBJ2-2; CDR3 protein: CASSQEVSGSGRGELFF
V gene: TRBV5-1; CDR3 length: 13; clone size: NA; J gene: TRBJ2-2; CDR3 protein: CASSSNEVGELFF
V gene: TRBV6-1; CDR3 length: 13; clone size: NA; J gene: TRBJ1-2; CDR3 protein: CASDPQGAHGYTF